This T cell receptor (beta chain) was documented in a study of blood T cell repertoires in COVID-19. Study information: The samples span acute and convalescent COVID-19 from the United States, Italy and Spain. In each case, the material was cDNA or gDNA derived from T cells, B-cell-depleted T cells, or PBMCs.

Germline V gene data show CDR1 as SGDLS and CDR2 as YYNGEE. CDR3 length: 17 amino acids. V lost 3 bases, J lost 6 bases, and 11 bases stayed unmatched. The repertoire was sequenced with immunoSEQ multiplex PCR; TCRdb's copy has only in-frame clones and lacks some. The sample includes 150,000 or so clones, over 70% of them seen just once. This sequence originates from a woman aged 55-70 years with acute or convalescent COVID-19. The chain uses TRBV9 and TRBJ2-3; 12 nucleotides line up with TRBD2. Sequenced input: peripheral blood. In DNA form, the CDR3 reads TGTGCCAGCAGCGCCGCGCTAGCGGGGGGGCCATCGGATACGCAGTATTTT. Protein sequence: CASSAALAGGPSDTQYF.